The clone carrying this T cell receptor beta chain has only a few counts. Antigen unknown. The data originate from a study of cytomegalovirus exposure and HLA in healthy donors. Study-wide results and limits: Sequencing depth roughly uniform across donors was assumed in presence/absence analyses.

The PCR ran on 60 Vbeta and 13 Jbeta primers. Produced via immunoSEQ multiplex PCR; TCRdb's table is partial and in-frame only. The sample includes some 190,000 clones, around 80% of them seen just once. The ends lost 1 base at V and 1 base at J; junction bases unmatched: 6. Looked up from germline, CDR1 is SGHTA and CDR2 is FQGNSA. This CDR3 has 16 residues. The TCR originated in a man between 18 and 35 years old in good health and CMV-seronegative. The sample taken for sequencing was PBMCs. The chain combines TRBV7-2 with TRBJ2-7; 8 bases match TRBD1. CDR3 sequence: CASSLGDRGRSYEQYF. CDR3 nucleotides: TGTGCCAGCAGCTTAGGAGACAGGGGAAGGTCCTACGAGCAGTACTTC.